These 20 T cell receptor beta chains were sequenced from one sample in a study of OX40 agonist ivuxolimab in advanced cancers. Clones were sequenced by immunoSEQ multiplex PCR, and TCRdb holds only the in-frame ones, with some missing. The table lists about 45,000 clones, 80% to 95% of them singletons. This specimen consisted of CD4+ or CD8+ T cells sorted from blood, obtained in a trial of the OX40 agonist ivuxolimab. The source of these receptors is an adult with an advanced solid tumor such as melanoma, head and neck, liver or kidney cancer.

V is TRBV28 and J is TRBJ2-1, with TRBD2 identical over 8 bases. Germline CDR1 reads MDHEN; CDR2 reads SYDVKM. Trimming cost V 6 bases and J 0 bases; bases outside gene matches: 10. The CDR3 runs 17 residues. The CDR3 loop reads CASSRGGGRPSYNEQFF. The CDR3 region has the DNA TGTGCCAGCAGCCGGGGGGGCGGGCGACCCTCCTACAATGAGCAGTTCTTC.

Sample share makes this clone hyperexpanded. J is TRBJ2-1 and V is TRBV9, with D hard to call. CDR1 is SGDLS, CDR2 YYNGEE, per germline. The CDR3 runs 12 residues. The V end lost 3 bases, the J end lost 5 bases, and 6 bases lay between the germline ends. DNA of the CDR3: TGTGCCAGCAGCGGGTCAAACAATGAGCAGTTCTTC. Translation: CASSGSNNEQFF. The entire variable domain, with the rest obtained from reference TRBV9 and TRBJ2-1, is as follows: DSGVTQTPKHLITATGQRVTLRCSPRSGDLSVYWYQQSLDQGLQFLIQYYNGEERAKGNILERFSAQQFPDLHSELNLSSLELGDSALYFCASSGSNNEQFFGPGTRLTVL.

The chain is built from TRBV30 and TRBJ1-1; TRBD1 matches 9 bases. The J segment lost 3 bases and the V segment lost 0 bases, leaving 8 bases of the junction unmatched. The CDR3 runs to 16 residues. Looked up from germline, CDR1 is GTSNPN and CDR2 is SVGIG (reference sequence). The CDR3 is CAWSVGTGTTYTEAFF. The CDR3 nucleotides are TGTGCCTGGAGTGTAGGGACAGGGACTACGTACACTGAAGCTTTCTTT. Filled out from reference TRBV30 and TRBJ1-1, the complete variable domain reads SQTIHQWPATLVQPVGSPLSLECTVEGTSNPNLYWYRQAAGRGLQLLFYSVGIGQISSEVPQNLSASRPQDRQFILSSKKLLLSDSGFYLCAWSVGTGTTYTEAFFGQGTRLTVV.

The genes are TRBV7-2 and TRBJ1-1, with D unresolved. Germline lookup yields CDR1 SGHTA and CDR2 FQGNSA. V shed 5 bases and J shed 6 bases, with 13 bases lying between them. There are 13 residues in the CDR3. The CDR3 nucleotides read TGTGCCAGCAGCGTTACGGGTGGTCCTGAAGCTTTCTTT. It specifies CASSVTGGPEAFF.

The chain is built from TRBV7-9 and TRBJ2-7; TRBD1 aligns across 7 bases. CDR3 length equals 15 residues. Trimming at V came to 1 base and at J to 2 bases, leaving 5 bases not matched to a gene. CDR1 and CDR2 from the germline V gene are SEHNR and FQNEAQ (reference sequence). The CDR3 DNA reads TGTGCCAGCAGCTTAGGGCAGGGGGATACCTACGAGCAGTACTTC. Protein product: CASSLGQGDTYEQYF.

V is TRBV5-6 and J is TRBJ2-7, with a possible D match to TRBD2 (5 bases). The V end was cut by 2 bases, the J end by 2 bases, with 11 bases between. The CDR3 totals 14 residues. The germline V gene has CDR1 SGHDT and CDR2 YYEEEE. CDR3 nucleotides: TGTGCCAGCAGCTTAGAGGGCTGGACCTACGAGCAGTACTTC. It codes for CASSLEGWTYEQYF.

V gene TRBV29-1 combines with J gene TRBJ1-5; no firm D call. The CDR3 extends over 12 amino acids. V was shortened by 7 bases and J by 3 bases, with 10 bases between the two germline ends. Germline assignment: CDR1 SQVTM and CDR2 ANQGSEA. This CDR3 reads CSAWIDNQPQHF. The CDR3 DNA reads TGCAGCGCATGGATCGACAATCAGCCCCAGCATTTT. The variable domain in full, with the rest retrieved from reference TRBV29-1 and TRBJ1-5, is SAVISQKPSRDICQRGTSLTIQCQVDSQVTMMFWYRQQPGQSLTLIATANQGSEATYESGFVIDKFPISRPNLTFSTLTVSNMSPEDSSIYLCSAWIDNQPQHFGDGTRLSIL.

Comment on this clone: Compared with germline, one end of the junction differs, possibly owing to a read error. The chain links TRBV7-7 to TRBJ2-7, with D possibly being TRBD1 (5 bases). This CDR3 spans 15 amino acids. Germline V gives CDR1 SSHAT, CDR2 FNYEAQ (reference sequence). DNA of the CDR3: TGTGCTAGCAGCTTTAGCACAGGACCATCCTACGAGCAGTACTTC. Residues: CASSFSTGPSYEQYF.

The rearrangement links TRBV19 to TRBJ2-1; the D call may be TRBD1 or TRBD2 (5 bases each). There are 13 residues in the CDR3. Germline V gene sequence: CDR1 LNHDA, CDR2 SQIVND (reference sequence). The V and J ends lost 5 bases and 7 bases respectively, with 12 bases between them. For the CDR3, the DNA is TGTGCCAGTAGTGTAGGAGAGGGGAATGAGCAGTTCTTC. Its protein product is CASSVGEGNEQFF. Variable domain in full (rest from reference TRBV19 and TRBJ2-1): DGGITQSPKYLFRKEGQNVTLSCEQNLNHDAMYWYRQDPGQGLRLIYYSQIVNDFQKGDIAEGYSVSREKKESFPLTVTSAQKNPTAFYLCASSVGEGNEQFFGPGTRLTVL.

The chain combines TRBV5-6 with TRBJ1-1, with unresolved D. In germline, CDR1 is SGHDT, CDR2 YYEEEE. With 0 bases removed from V and 1 base from J, the gap between germline ends came to 10 bases. The CDR3 is 15 amino acids. CDR3 nucleotide sequence: TGTGCCAGCAGCTTGGGCGGTAGAGGGAACACTGAAGCTTTCTTT. Amino acids: CASSLGGRGNTEAFF.

The J gene is TRBJ1-5, the V gene TRBV27; D perhaps matches TRBD1 (5 bases). Germline assignment: CDR1 MNHEY and CDR2 SMNVEV (reference sequence). V shed 0 bases and J shed 4 bases, with 13 bases lying between them. CDR3 length: 16 amino acids. CDR3 residues: CASSLSGMGGNQPQHF. In nucleotides, the CDR3 is TGTGCCAGCAGTTTATCGGGTATGGGGGGAAATCAGCCCCAGCATTTT.

On this clone itself: At one end the junction does not follow the germline gene, possibly because of a read error. This chain joins TRBV18 and TRBJ2-5; TRBD1 matches at 10 bases. In germline, CDR1 is KGHSH, CDR2 LQKENI. This CDR3 comprises 16 residues. The CDR3 spells CASSPTAGQGEETRYF. DNA of the CDR3: TGTGCCAGCTCACCAACAGCTGGACAGGGGGAAGAGACCCGGTACTTC.

The genes are TRBV28 and TRBJ1-5; TRBD1 is a possible D gene (5 bases). V was trimmed by 3 bases and J by 6 bases, leaving 12 bases between them. CDR3 length equals 14 residues. Germline loops: CDR1 MDHEN, CDR2 SYDVKM. The DNA for the CDR3 is TGTGCCAGCAGTTTTGGAGGGGCCGGTCAGCCCCAGCATTTT. Its translation: CASSFGGAGQPQHF.

This clone has a handful of counts. The chain couples TRBV28 to TRBJ1-4; no firm D call. Germline CDR1 and CDR2: MDHEN and SYDVKM. V lost 3 bases, J lost 4 bases, and 15 bases lay in between. The CDR3 spans 16 residues. The CDR3 coding sequence is TGTGCCAGCAGTTTTATCAGGTCGTGGGGTAATGAAAAACTGTTTTTT. This gives the protein CASSFIRSWGNEKLFF. Filled out from reference TRBV28 and TRBJ1-4, the complete variable domain reads DVKVTQSSRYLVKRTGEKVFLECVQDMDHENMFWYRQDPGLGLRLIYFSYDVKMKEKGDIPEGYSVSREKKERFSLILESASTNQTSMYLCASSFIRSWGNEKLFFGSGTQLSVL.

V is TRBV5-6 and J is TRBJ1-1, with D uncertain. The CDR3 has 14 amino acids. Deletions cut 0 bases from V and 0 bases from J, with 6 bases between. CDR1 and CDR2 from the germline V gene are SGHDT and YYEEEE. CDR3 loop: CASSLVQMNTEAFF. The CDR3 nucleotides are TGTGCCAGCAGCTTGGTCCAAATGAACACTGAAGCTTTCTTT.

This clone was recorded once. The chain is built from TRBV29-1 and TRBJ1-2, with TRBD1 matching over 8 bases. The CDR3 covers 11 residues. The trim removed 6 bases at V and 6 bases at J, leaving 3 bases unmatched. CDR1 is SQVTM, CDR2 ANQGSEA, per germline. The CDR3 DNA sequence: TGCAGCGTAATGACAGGGGATGGCTACACCTTC. Translation gives CSVMTGDGYTF.

The chain carries TRBV4-3 and TRBJ2-2, with D hard to call. This CDR3 is 13 amino acids long. V lost 4 bases and J 3 bases, leaving 6 bases between the germline ends. From germline, CDR1 is LGHNA and CDR2 YSLEER. The CDR3 coding sequence is TGCGCCAGCAGCCTTAGTGACACCGGGGAGCTGTTTTTT. Amino acid sequence: CASSLSDTGELFF.

This rearrangement joins TRBV4-1 to TRBJ2-1; TRBD2 might be the D (6 bases). The CDR3 covers 14 residues. CDR1 is MGHRA and CDR2 is YSYEKL in the germline V gene. V lost 1 base and J lost 8, with 12 bases in between. CDR3 sequence: CASSQAGGDHEQFF. The CDR3 DNA is TGCGCCAGCAGCCAAGCGGGCGGGGACCATGAGCAGTTCTTC.

The chain carries TRBV4-1 and TRBJ1-6; possibly TRBD1 for D (5 bases). The V gene lost 3 bases and the J gene lost 10 bases, with 10 bases spanning the gap. Germline assignment: CDR1 MGHRA and CDR2 YSYEKL. The CDR3 contains 13 residues. The chain's CDR3 is CASSQGTVSPLHF. CDR3 sequence (DNA): TGCGCCAGCAGCCAGGGGACGGTATCACCCCTCCACTTT.

The V call is TRBV7-9, the J call TRBJ2-2; the match to TRBD1 covers 10 bases. Per the germline V gene, CDR1 is SEHNR and CDR2 is FQNEAQ (reference sequence). V lost 5 bases and J lost 3; bases outside the gene matches: 6. This CDR3 comprises 16 residues. CDR3 in DNA: TGTGCCAGCAGCCCCCGGGACAGGGGAGACACCGGGGAGCTGTTTTTT. Protein: CASSPRDRGDTGELFF.